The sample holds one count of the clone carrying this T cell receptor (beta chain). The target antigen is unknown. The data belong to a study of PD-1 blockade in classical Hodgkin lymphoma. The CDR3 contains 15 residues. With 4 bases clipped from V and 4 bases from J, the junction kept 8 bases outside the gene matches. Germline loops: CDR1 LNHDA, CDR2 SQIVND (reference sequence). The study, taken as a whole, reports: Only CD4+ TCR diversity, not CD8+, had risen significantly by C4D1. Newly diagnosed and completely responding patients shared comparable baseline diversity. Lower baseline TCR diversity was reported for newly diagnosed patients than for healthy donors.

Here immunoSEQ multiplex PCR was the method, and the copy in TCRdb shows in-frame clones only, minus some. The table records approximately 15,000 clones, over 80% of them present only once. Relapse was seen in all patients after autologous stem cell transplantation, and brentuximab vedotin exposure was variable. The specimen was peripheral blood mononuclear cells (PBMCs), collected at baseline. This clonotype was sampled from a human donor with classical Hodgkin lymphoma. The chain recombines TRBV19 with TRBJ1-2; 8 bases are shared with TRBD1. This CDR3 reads CASSTLQGGSYGYTF. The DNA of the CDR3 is TGTGCCAGTAGTACATTACAGGGGGGATCCTATGGCTACACCTTC.